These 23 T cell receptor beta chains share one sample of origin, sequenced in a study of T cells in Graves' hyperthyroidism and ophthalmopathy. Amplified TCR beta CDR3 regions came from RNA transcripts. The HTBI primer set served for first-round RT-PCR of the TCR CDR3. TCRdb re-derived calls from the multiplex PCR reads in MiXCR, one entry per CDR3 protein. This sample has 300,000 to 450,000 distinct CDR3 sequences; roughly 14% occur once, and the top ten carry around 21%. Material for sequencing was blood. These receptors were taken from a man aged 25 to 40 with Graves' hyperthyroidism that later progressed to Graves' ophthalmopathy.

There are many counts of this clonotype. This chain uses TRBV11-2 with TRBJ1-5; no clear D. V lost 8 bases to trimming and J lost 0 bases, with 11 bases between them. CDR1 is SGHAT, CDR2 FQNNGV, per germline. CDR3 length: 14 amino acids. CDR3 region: CASAPWGSNQPQHF. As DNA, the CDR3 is TGTGCCAGCGCTCCGTGGGGTAGCAATCAGCCCCAGCATTTT.

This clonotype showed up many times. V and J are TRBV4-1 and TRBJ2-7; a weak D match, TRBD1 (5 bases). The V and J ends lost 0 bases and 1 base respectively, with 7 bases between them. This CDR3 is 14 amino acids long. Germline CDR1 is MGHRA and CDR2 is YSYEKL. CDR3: CASSQEPGSYEQYF. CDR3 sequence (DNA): TGCGCCAGCAGCCAAGAGCCAGGGTCCTACGAGCAGTACTTC.

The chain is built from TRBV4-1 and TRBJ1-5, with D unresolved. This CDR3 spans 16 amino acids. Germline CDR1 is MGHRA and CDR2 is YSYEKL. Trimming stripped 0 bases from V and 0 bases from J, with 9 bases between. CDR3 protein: CASSQESADSNQPQHF. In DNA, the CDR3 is TGCGCCAGCAGCCAAGAATCGGCGGATAGCAATCAGCCCCAGCATTTT.

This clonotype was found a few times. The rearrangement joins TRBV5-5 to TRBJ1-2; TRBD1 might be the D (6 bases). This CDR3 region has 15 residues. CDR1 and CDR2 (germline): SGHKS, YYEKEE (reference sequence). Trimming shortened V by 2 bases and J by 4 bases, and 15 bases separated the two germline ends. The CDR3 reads CASSLAGGTLYGYTF. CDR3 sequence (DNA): TGTGCCAGCAGCTTAGCGGGCGGGACACTCTATGGCTACACCTTC.

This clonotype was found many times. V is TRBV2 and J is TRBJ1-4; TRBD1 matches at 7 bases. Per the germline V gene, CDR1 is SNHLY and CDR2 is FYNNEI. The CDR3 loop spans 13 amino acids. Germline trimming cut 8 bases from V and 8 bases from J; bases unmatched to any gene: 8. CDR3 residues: CASSARGLEKLFF. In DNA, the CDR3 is TGTGCCAGCTCTGCCAGGGGGTTGGAAAAACTGTTTTTT.

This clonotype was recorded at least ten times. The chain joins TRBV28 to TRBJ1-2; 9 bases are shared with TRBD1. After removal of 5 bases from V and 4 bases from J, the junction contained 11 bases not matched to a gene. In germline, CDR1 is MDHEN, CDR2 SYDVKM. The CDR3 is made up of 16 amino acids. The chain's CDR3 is CASSTNDRGSGYGYTF. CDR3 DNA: TGTGCCAGCAGTACTAACGACAGGGGGTCGGGCTATGGCTACACCTTC.

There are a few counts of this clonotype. The CDR3 DNA sequence: TGTGCCAGCAGTTTGACGACAGGGGTCGGTTGGAACACCGGGGAGCTGTTTTTT. Encoded protein: CASSLTTGVGWNTGELFF. The V and J genes are TRBV6-5 and TRBJ2-2; the match to TRBD1 covers 8 bases. Looked up from germline, CDR1 is MNHEY and CDR2 is SVGAGI. The CDR3 length is 18 residues. The J segment lost 1 base and the V segment lost 4 bases, leaving 11 bases of the junction unmatched.

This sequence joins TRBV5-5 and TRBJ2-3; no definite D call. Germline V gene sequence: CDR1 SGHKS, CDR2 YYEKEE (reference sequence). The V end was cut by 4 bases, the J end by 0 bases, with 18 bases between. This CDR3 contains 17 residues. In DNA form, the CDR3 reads TGTGCCAGCAGCCCGGGCCCGATCCGAATTAGCACAGATACGCAGTATTTT. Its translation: CASSPGPIRISTDTQYF.

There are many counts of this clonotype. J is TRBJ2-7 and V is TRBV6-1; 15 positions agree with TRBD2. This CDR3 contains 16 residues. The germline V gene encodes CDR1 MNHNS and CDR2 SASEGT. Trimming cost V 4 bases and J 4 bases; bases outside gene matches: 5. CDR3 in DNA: TGTGCCAGCAGTGCCCGGACTAGCGGGGGGGATTACGAGCAGTACTTC. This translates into CASSARTSGGDYEQYF.

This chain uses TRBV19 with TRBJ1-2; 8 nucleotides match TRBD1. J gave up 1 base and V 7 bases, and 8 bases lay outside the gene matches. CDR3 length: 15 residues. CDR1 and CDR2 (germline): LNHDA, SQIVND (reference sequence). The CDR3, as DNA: TGTGCCAGTACAGAGACAGGGGCCTATAACTATGGCTACACCTTC. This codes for CASTETGAYNYGYTF.

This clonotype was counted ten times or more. CDR3 sequence reads: CASSLRPSDGEQFF. The CDR3 DNA follows: TGTGCCAGCAGCTTAAGGCCAAGCGATGGTGAGCAGTTCTTC. The V call is TRBV13, the J call TRBJ2-1, with D unclear. CDR3 length: 14 residues. V was clipped by 2 bases and J by 9 bases, with 14 bases between them. CDR1 is PRHDT and CDR2 is FYEKMQ in the germline V gene (reference sequence).

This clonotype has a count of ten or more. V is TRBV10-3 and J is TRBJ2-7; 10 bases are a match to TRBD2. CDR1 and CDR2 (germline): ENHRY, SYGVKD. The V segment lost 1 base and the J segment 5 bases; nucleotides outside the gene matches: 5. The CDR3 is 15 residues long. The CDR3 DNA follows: TGTGCCATCAGTGAGTGGAGCGGGGGGGCCCACGAGCAGTACTTC. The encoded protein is CAISEWSGGAHEQYF.

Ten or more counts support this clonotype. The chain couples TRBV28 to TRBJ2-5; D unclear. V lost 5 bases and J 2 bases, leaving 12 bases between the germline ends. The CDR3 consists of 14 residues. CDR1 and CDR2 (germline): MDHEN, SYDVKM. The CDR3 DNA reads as TGTGCCAGCAGTCAGGACGGATTTCAAGAGACCCAGTACTTC. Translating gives CASSQDGFQETQYF.

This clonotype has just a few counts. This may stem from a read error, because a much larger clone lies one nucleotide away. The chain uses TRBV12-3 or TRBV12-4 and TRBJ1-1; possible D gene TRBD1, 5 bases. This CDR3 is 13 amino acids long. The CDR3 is CASALWGNTEVFF. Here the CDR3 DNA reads TGTGCCAGCGCTCTTTGGGGGAACACTGAAGTTTTCTTT.

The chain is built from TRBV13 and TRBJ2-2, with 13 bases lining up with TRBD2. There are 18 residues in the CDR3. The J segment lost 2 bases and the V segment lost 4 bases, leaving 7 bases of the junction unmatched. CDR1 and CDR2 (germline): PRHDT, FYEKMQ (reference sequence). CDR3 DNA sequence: TGTGCCAGCAGCTCCGGGACTAGCGGGGATTTAAACACCGGGGAGCTGTTTTTT. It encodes CASSSGTSGDLNTGELFF.

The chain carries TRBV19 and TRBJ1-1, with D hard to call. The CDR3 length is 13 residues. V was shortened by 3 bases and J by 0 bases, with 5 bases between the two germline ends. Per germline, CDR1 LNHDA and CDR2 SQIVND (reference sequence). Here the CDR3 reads CASSIDVNTEAFF. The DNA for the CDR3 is TGTGCCAGTAGTATTGATGTGAACACTGAAGCTTTCTTT.

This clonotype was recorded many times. The CDR3 DNA is TGTGCCAGCAGCTTAGCGGGAGGTGGCTACACCTTC. Its protein is CASSLAGGGYTF. J is TRBJ1-2 and V is TRBV11-1, with D unresolved. CDR3 length: 12 amino acids. Germline V gene sequence: CDR1 SGHAT, CDR2 FQDESV (reference sequence). Between the trimmed V and J ends, which lost 0 bases and 7 bases, there was a span of 6 bases. Full variable domain (missing parts from reference TRBV11-1 and TRBJ1-2): EAEVAQSPRYKITEKSQAVAFWCDPISGHATLYWYRQILGQGPELLVQFQDESVVDDSQLPKDRFSAERLKGVDSTLKIQPAELGDSAMYLCASSLAGGGYTFGSGTRLTVV.

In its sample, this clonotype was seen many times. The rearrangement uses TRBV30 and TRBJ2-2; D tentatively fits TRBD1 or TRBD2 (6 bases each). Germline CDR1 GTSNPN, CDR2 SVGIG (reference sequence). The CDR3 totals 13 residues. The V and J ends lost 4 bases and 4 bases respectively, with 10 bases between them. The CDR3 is CAWKRGVTGELFF. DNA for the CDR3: TGTGCCTGGAAAAGGGGGGTCACCGGGGAGCTGTTTTTT.

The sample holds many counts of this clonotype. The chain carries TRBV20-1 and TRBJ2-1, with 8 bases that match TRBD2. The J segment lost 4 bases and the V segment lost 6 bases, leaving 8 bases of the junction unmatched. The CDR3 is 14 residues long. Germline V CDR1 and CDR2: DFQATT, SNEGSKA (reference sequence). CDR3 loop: CSASQRGRYNEQFF. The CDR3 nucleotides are TGCAGTGCCAGTCAGCGGGGGCGTTACAATGAGCAGTTCTTC.

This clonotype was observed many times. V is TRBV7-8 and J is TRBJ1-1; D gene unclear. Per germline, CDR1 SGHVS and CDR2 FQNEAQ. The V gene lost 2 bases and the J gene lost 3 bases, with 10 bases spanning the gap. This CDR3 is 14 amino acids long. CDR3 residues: CASSLIRRYTEAFF. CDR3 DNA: TGTGCCAGCAGCTTAATCCGTAGATACACTGAAGCTTTCTTT.

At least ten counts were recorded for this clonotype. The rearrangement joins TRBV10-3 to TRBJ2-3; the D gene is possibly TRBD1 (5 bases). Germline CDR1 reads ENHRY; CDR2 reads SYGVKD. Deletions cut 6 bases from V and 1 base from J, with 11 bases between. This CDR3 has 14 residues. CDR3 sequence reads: CAIRGPLGTDTQYF. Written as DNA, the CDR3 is TGTGCCATCAGGGGGCCTCTAGGCACAGATACGCAGTATTTT.

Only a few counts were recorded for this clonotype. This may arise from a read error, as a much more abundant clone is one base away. The CDR3 DNA follows: TGTGCCTGCACCCGAAACGGAATGAACACTGAAGCTTTCTTT. Translation: CACTRNGMNTEAFF. The chain employs TRBV3-1 and TRBJ1-1; unclear D gene. Germline CDR1 is LGHDT and CDR2 is YNNKEL (reference sequence). This CDR3 region has 14 residues. Trimming removed 11 bases at V and 0 bases at J, with 16 bases between.

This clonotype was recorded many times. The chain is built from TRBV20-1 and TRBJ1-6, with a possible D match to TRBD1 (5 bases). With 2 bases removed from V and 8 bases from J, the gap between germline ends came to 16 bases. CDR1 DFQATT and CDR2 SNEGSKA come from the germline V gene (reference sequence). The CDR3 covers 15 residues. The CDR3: CSARPQAYFDSPLHF. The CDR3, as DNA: TGCAGTGCTAGACCACAGGCCTATTTTGATTCACCCCTCCACTTT.